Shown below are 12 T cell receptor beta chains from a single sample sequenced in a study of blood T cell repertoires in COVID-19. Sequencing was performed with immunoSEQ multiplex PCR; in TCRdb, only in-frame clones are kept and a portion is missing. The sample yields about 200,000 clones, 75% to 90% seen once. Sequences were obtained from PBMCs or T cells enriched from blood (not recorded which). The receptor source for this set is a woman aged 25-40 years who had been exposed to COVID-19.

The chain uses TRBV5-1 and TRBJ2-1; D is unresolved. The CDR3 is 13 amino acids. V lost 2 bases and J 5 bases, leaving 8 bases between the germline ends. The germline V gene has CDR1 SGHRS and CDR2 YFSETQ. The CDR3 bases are TGCGCCAGCAGCTTAAACAGCAACAATGAGCAGTTCTTC. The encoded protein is CASSLNSNNEQFF.

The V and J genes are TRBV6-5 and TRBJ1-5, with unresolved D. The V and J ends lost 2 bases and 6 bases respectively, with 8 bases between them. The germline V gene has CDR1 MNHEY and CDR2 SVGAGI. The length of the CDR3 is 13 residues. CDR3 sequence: CASSYRERQPQHF. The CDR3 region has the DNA TGTGCCAGCAGTTACAGGGAGCGTCAGCCCCAGCATTTT.

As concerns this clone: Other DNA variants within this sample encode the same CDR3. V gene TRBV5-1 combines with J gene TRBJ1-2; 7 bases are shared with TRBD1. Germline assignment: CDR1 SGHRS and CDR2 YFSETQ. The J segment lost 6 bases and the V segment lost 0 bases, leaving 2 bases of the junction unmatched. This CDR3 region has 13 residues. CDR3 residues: CASSLGQGDGYTF. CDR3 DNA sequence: TGCGCCAGCAGCTTGGGACAGGGTGATGGCTACACCTTC.

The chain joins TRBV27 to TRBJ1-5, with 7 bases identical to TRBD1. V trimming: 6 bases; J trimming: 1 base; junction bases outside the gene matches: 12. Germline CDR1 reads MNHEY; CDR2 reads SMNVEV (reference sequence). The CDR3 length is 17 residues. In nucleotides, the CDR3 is TGTGCCAGCAGAGAGACAGGGTGGGGGATAAGCAATCAGCCCCAGCATTTT. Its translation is CASRETGWGISNQPQHF.

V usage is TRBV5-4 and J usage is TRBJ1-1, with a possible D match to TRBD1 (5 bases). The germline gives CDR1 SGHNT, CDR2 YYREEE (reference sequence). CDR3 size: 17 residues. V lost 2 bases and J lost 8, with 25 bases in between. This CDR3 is CASSFGAGQEGREEAFF. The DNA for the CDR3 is TGTGCCAGCAGCTTTGGGGCCGGGCAGGAAGGGCGGGAAGAAGCTTTCTTT.

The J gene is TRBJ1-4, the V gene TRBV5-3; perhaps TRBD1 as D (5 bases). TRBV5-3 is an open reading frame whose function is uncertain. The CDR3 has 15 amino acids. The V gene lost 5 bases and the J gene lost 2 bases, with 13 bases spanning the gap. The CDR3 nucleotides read TGTGCCAGAAGGGTGGCCCGGGGGACTAATGAAAAACTGTTTTTT. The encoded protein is CARRVARGTNEKLFF.

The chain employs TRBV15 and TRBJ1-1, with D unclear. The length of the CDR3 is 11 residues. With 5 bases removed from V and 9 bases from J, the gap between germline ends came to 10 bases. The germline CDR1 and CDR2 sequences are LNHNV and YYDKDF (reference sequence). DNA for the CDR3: TGTGCCACCAGCGGCGGATATAAAGCTTTCTTT. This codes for CATSGGYKAFF.

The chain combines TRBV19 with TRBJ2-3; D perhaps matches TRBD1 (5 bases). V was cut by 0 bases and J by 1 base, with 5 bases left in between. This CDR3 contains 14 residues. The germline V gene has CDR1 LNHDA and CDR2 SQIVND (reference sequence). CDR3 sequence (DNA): TGTGCCAGTAGTATAGACAGGGGCACAGATACGCAGTATTTT. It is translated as CASSIDRGTDTQYF. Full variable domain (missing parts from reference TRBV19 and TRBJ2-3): DGGITQSPKYLFRKEGQNVTLSCEQNLNHDAMYWYRQDPGQGLRLIYYSQIVNDFQKGDIAEGYSVSREKKESFPLTVTSAQKNPTAFYLCASSIDRGTDTQYFGPGTRLTVL.

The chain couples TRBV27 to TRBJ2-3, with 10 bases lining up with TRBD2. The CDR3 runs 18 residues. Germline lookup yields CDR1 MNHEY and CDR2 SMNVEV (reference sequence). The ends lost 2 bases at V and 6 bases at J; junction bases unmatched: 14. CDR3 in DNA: TGTGCCAGCAGTTTAGGTACTAGCGGGGATCCCGCCTTGGATACGCAGTATTTT. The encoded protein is CASSLGTSGDPALDTQYF.

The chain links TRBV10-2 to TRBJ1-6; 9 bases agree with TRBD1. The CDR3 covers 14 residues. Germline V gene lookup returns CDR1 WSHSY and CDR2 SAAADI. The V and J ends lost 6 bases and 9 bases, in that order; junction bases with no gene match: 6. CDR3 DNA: TGCGCCAGCAGCCGGGACAGGGAAATTTCACCCCTCCACTTT. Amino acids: CASSRDREISPLHF.

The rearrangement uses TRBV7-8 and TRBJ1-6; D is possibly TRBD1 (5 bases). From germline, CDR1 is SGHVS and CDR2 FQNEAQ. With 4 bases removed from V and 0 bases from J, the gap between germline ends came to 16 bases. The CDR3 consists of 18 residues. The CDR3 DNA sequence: TGTGCCAGCAGCTCGATAGGACACTCGAGCTCCTATAATTCACCCCTCCACTTT. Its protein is CASSSIGHSSSYNSPLHF.

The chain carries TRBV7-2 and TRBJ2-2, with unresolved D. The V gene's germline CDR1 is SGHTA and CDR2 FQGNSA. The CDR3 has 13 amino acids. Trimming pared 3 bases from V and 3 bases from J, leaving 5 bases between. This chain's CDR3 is CASSFRYTGELFF. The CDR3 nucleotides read TGTGCCAGCAGCTTTCGGTACACCGGGGAGCTGTTTTTT. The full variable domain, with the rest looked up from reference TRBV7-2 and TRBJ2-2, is GAGVSQSPSNKVTEKGKDVELRCDPISGHTALYWYRQSLGQGLEFLIYFQGNSAPDKSGLPSDRFSAERTGGSVSTLTIQRTQQEDSAVYLCASSFRYTGELFFGEGSRLTVL.